This paragraph covers one TCR beta chain sequence. Its antigen is unknown. The sample originates from a study of OX40 agonist ivuxolimab in advanced cancers. Study information: A diagnosis of hepatocellular carcinoma, melanoma, renal cell or head and neck cancer was present in dose-escalation patients. Checkpoint inhibitors had been given previously to approximately 41% of patients.

Study-wide results and limits: Clonal expansion by week 6 occurred in CD4+ and CD8+ blood T cells (at 0.1 to 3.0 mg/kg).

The CDR3 spans 14 residues. Germline V gene data show CDR1 as SQVTM and CDR2 as ANQGSEA. The V gene lost 4 bases and the J gene lost 6 bases, with 15 bases spanning the gap. Sequencing was performed with immunoSEQ multiplex PCR; in TCRdb, only in-frame clones are kept and a portion is missing. The sample has tens of thousands of clones, 85% to 90% seen once. The origin of this receptor is an adult with an advanced solid tumor such as melanoma, head and neck, liver or kidney cancer. Sequencing used CD4+ or CD8+ T cells sorted from blood, obtained in a trial of the OX40 agonist ivuxolimab. The V and J genes are TRBV29-1 and TRBJ2-2, with D maybe TRBD2 (6 bases). CDR3 in amino acids: CSVATLALPGELFF. CDR3 sequence (DNA): TGCAGCGTTGCCACCCTAGCGTTGCCCGGGGAGCTGTTTTTT.